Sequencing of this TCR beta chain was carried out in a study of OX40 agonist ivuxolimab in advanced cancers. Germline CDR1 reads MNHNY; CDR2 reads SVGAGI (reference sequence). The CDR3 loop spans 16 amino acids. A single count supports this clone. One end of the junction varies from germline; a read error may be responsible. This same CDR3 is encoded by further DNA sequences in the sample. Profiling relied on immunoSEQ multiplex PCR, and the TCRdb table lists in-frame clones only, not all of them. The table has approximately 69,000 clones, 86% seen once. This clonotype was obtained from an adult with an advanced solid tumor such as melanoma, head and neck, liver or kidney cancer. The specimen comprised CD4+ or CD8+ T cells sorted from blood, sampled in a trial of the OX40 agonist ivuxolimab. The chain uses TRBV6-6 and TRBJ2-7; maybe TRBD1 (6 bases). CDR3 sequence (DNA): TGTGCCAGCAGTTACTCATGGGACACTAACTCCTATGAGCAGTACTTC. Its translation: CASSYSWDTNSYEQYF.